This entry lists 30 T cell receptor beta chains sequenced from one sample in a study of identical twins. TCRdb analysed the 5' RACE reads with MiXCR anew, one entry per CDR3 protein. This table holds some 1,700,000 distinct CDR3 sequences, about 30% found once. The sequenced material came from cord blood. The receptor source for this set is a newborn girl in good health.

This chain joins TRBV27 and TRBJ1-1; D gene uncertain. Germline CDR1 and CDR2: MNHEY and SMNVEV (reference sequence). The CDR3 covers 14 residues. Trimming took 6 bases from V and 0 from J, leaving 11 bases between them. The CDR3 here is CASRGIVMNTEAFF. The CDR3, as DNA: TGTGCCAGCAGGGGCATCGTCATGAACACTGAAGCTTTCTTT.

V is TRBV10-3 and J is TRBJ1-6; D unresolved. V lost 2 bases and J 6 bases, leaving 5 bases between the germline ends. This CDR3 region has 13 residues. CDR1 ENHRY and CDR2 SYGVKD come from the germline V gene. The CDR3 bases are TGTGCCATCAGTGAGACCAGTAATTCACCCCTCCACTTT. Amino acids: CAISETSNSPLHF.

J is TRBJ2-7 and V is TRBV20-1; 10 positions match TRBD1. The CDR3 has 13 residues. Trimming at V came to 5 bases and at J to 0 bases, leaving 1 base not matched to a gene. Per germline, CDR1 DFQATT and CDR2 SNEGSKA (reference sequence). CDR3 residues: CSAGTGDSYEQYF. CDR3 coding DNA: TGCAGTGCTGGGACAGGGGACTCCTACGAGCAGTACTTC.

V gene TRBV25-1 combines with J gene TRBJ2-7, with 9 bases lining up with TRBD2. The ends lost 5 bases at V and 3 bases at J; junction bases unmatched: 8. CDR3 length: 15 residues. CDR1 is MGHDK, CDR2 SYGVNS, per germline. CDR3 protein: CASSPLAGTFYEQYF. CDR3 bases: TGTGCCAGCAGTCCCCTAGCGGGGACCTTCTACGAGCAGTACTTC.

This clonotype showed up just a few times. The chain recombines TRBV7-2 with TRBJ1-4, with D unclear. Trimming took 4 bases from V and 0 from J, leaving 9 bases between them. Germline V gene data show CDR1 as SGHTA and CDR2 as FQGNSA. CDR3 length: 15 residues. In nucleotides, the CDR3 is TGTGCCAGCAGCTCGGAGGTCGCAACTAATGAAAAACTGTTTTTT. Its translation: CASSSEVATNEKLFF.

This clonotype appeared a few times. The rearrangement joins TRBV20-1 to TRBJ1-5; 7 nucleotides agree with TRBD1. Unmatched junction bases numbered 6, after V lost 6 bases and J lost 1 base. The CDR3 extends over 14 amino acids. Germline V CDR1 and CDR2: DFQATT, SNEGSKA (reference sequence). The CDR3 spells CSAQDRVSNQPQHF. Here the CDR3 DNA reads TGCAGTGCCCAAGACAGGGTCAGCAATCAGCCCCAGCATTTT.

This sequence joins TRBV20-1 and TRBJ2-7, with TRBD2 matching 7 bases. The CDR3 runs 13 residues. Per germline, CDR1 DFQATT and CDR2 SNEGSKA (reference sequence). J gave up 2 bases and V 4 bases, and 5 bases lay outside the gene matches. The CDR3 here is CSAIGGLAYEQYF. In DNA form, the CDR3 reads TGCAGTGCTATCGGGGGGTTGGCCTACGAGCAGTACTTC.

This clonotype has at least ten counts. The rearrangement links TRBV4-2 to TRBJ2-1, with 9 positions matching TRBD2. This CDR3 region has 14 residues. Looked up from germline, CDR1 is LGHNA and CDR2 is YNFKEQ. J gave up 8 bases and V 0 bases, and 2 bases lay outside the gene matches. As DNA, the CDR3 is TGTGCCAGCAGCCAAGAGATAGCGGGAGATGAGCAGTTCTTC. This gives the protein CASSQEIAGDEQFF.

This clonotype has only a few counts. The rearrangement uses TRBV25-1 and TRBJ2-7, with TRBD2 as a possible D gene (6 bases). There are 16 residues in the CDR3. Trimming took off 2 bases at V and 5 bases at J, with 19 bases between the two ends. CDR1 is MGHDK, CDR2 SYGVNS, per germline. The CDR3 nucleotides read TGTGCCAGCAGTGAACGGGGAGGACTGCGATTGGACGAGCAGTACTTC. Protein: CASSERGGLRLDEQYF.

A few counts support this clonotype. The CDR3: CASQWILVRRNTEAFF. The CDR3 coding sequence is TGTGCCAGCCAGTGGATCCTCGTGCGGCGGAACACTGAAGCTTTCTTT. This chain uses TRBV6-1 with TRBJ1-1, with D unresolved. V was trimmed by 8 bases and J by 1 base, leaving 20 bases between them. Germline CDR1 and CDR2: MNHNS and SASEGT. There are 16 residues in the CDR3.

In this sample, this clonotype turned up a few times. The chain joins TRBV20-1 to TRBJ1-6; the D is unclear. Germline V gene sequence: CDR1 DFQATT, CDR2 SNEGSKA (reference sequence). The CDR3 extends over 13 amino acids. Trimming took off 2 bases at V and 7 bases at J, with 9 bases between the two ends. The CDR3 loop is CSARQVQNSPLHF. As DNA, the CDR3 is TGCAGTGCTAGACAGGTTCAAAATTCACCCCTCCACTTT.

The chain couples TRBV5-6 to TRBJ2-2, with TRBD1 matching 7 bases. The CDR3 totals 14 residues. With 2 bases clipped from V and 7 bases from J, the junction kept 5 bases outside the gene matches. Per germline, CDR1 SGHDT and CDR2 YYEEEE. The CDR3 reads CASSFPQGVGELFF. CDR3 nucleotide sequence: TGTGCCAGCAGCTTCCCCCAGGGGGTCGGGGAGCTGTTTTTT.

Of note for this clonotype: Given a much more abundant clone one base away, this may be a read error. The chain recombines TRBV10-3 with TRBJ2-1; 14 positions match TRBD2. Germline-derived CDR1 and CDR2 are ENHRY and SYGVKD. The CDR3 extends over 19 amino acids. The CDR3 spells CAISVQGLAGVTSYIEQFF. The CDR3 region has the DNA TGTGCCATCAGTGTACAGGGACTAGCGGGGGTCACCTCCTACATTGAGCAGTTCTTC.

This clonotype was seen many times. A much larger clone differs by one base, so this may be a read error. This rearrangement joins TRBV5-1 to TRBJ2-5; D is uncertain. The germline V and J ends were trimmed by 3 bases and 3 bases, with 3 bases remaining between them. Germline CDR1 and CDR2: SGHRS and YFSETQ. The CDR3 is 11 residues long. The CDR3 nucleotides read TGCGCCAGCAGCTACGAAGAGACCCAGTACTTC. It translates to CASSYEETQYF.

This clonotype was counted a few times. A read error may be the cause here, since a much bigger clone is one base away. J is TRBJ1-1 and V is TRBV24-1; 10 nucleotides match TRBD1. The CDR3 sequence is 14 residues long. V shed 5 bases and J 1 base; nucleotides not matched to a gene: 0. CDR1 KGHDR and CDR2 SFDVKD come from the germline V gene. CDR3: CATSGQGANTEAFF. The CDR3 DNA follows: TGTGCCACCAGTGGACAGGGGGCGAACACTGAAGCTTTCTTT.

The chain employs TRBV25-1 and TRBJ2-6; D is uncertain. The CDR3 length is 17 residues. The germline V gene has CDR1 MGHDK and CDR2 SYGVNS. V lost 2 bases, J lost 0 bases, and 11 bases lay in between. The CDR3 reads CASSEGPQVSGANVLTF. CDR3 bases: TGTGCCAGCAGTGAAGGGCCCCAGGTCTCTGGGGCCAACGTCCTGACTTTC.

This clonotype was seen more than once but under ten times. The chain recombines TRBV11-2 with TRBJ2-1; D call uncertain. CDR1 and CDR2 (germline): SGHAT, FQNNGV. The ends were cut back, 2 bases at V and 12 bases at J, with 17 bases in the middle. This CDR3 comprises 14 residues. The CDR3 sequence is CASSLYIGSWGQFF. DNA of the CDR3: TGTGCCAGCAGCTTATATATCGGGTCATGGGGGCAGTTCTTC. The full variable domain, in which reference TRBV11-2 and TRBJ2-1 provide the parts outside the CDR3, is EAGVAQSPRYKIIEKRQSVAFWCNPISGHATLYWYQQILGQGPKLLIQFQNNGVVDDSQLPKDRFSAERLKGVDSTLKIQPAKLEDSAVYLCASSLYIGSWGQFFGPGTRLTVL.

This clonotype appeared a few times. The chain combines TRBV29-1 with TRBJ2-1; maybe TRBD2 (5 bases). The germline V and J ends were trimmed by 2 bases and 3 bases, with 5 bases remaining between them. Per germline, CDR1 SQVTM and CDR2 ANQGSEA. This CDR3 has 12 amino acids. CDR3 region: CSVERDYNEQFF. CDR3 sequence (DNA): TGCAGCGTTGAACGGGACTACAATGAGCAGTTCTTC.

CDR3 nucleotides: TGTGCCATCAGTGATCGGACAGGTAGTAGGCCGTCTTTTGAGCAGTACTTC. Translated: CAISDRTGSRPSFEQYF. J is TRBJ2-7 and V is TRBV10-3; TRBD1 agrees at 7 bases. The CDR3 totals 17 residues. Germline CDR1 is ENHRY and CDR2 is SYGVKD. Unmatched junction bases numbered 18, after V lost 3 bases and J lost 7 bases.

The chain carries TRBV10-2 and TRBJ2-1, with 8 bases identical to TRBD1. The J call may be mistaken, given a closer DNA end match to TRBJ2-7. The CDR3 is 14 amino acids. CDR1 and CDR2 from the germline V gene are WSHSY and SAAADI. CDR3 sequence reads: CASTKWTGSYEQYF. The CDR3 region has the DNA TGCGCCAGCACTAAGTGGACAGGGAGCTACGAGCAGTACTTC.

V and J are TRBV18 and TRBJ1-2; the D gene is possibly TRBD1 (5 bases). CDR3 length: 15 amino acids. CDR1 is KGHSH, CDR2 LQKENI, per germline. Trimming took 3 bases from V and 3 from J, leaving 14 bases between them. CDR3 DNA: TGTGCCAGCTCACCTTCCTGGGGACCCTACTATGGCTACACCTTC. Its translation: CASSPSWGPYYGYTF. Based on the CDR3 plus reference TRBV18 and TRBJ1-2, the full variable domain is NAGVMQNPRHLVRRRGQEARLRCSPMKGHSHVYWYRQLPEEGLKFMVYLQKENIIDESGMPKERFSAEFPKEGPSILRIQQVVRGDSAAYFCASSPSWGPYYGYTFGSGTRLTVV.

The rearrangement links TRBV7-9 to TRBJ1-5; tentatively, D is TRBD1 (6 bases). The germline gives CDR1 SEHNR, CDR2 FQNEAQ (reference sequence). V lost 5 bases to trimming and J lost 6 bases, with 17 bases between them. The CDR3 runs 15 residues. CDR3 nucleotide sequence: TGTGCCAGCAGCCCCGCGGACAGTGTGGGTCAGCCCCAGCATTTT. This gives the protein CASSPADSVGQPQHF.

This clonotype was recorded a few times. The CDR3 loop is CSAPRNTEAFF. For the CDR3, the DNA is TGCAGTGCTCCCCGGAACACTGAAGCTTTCTTT. The V gene is TRBV20-1, the J gene TRBJ1-1; no reliable D call. The CDR3 length is 11 residues. Trimming took 5 bases from V and 1 from J, leaving 5 bases between them. Germline V gene data show CDR1 as DFQATT and CDR2 as SNEGSKA (reference sequence).

The chain combines TRBV20-1 with TRBJ2-5, with D possibly matching TRBD2 (6 bases). The V gene lost 1 base and the J gene lost 13 bases, with 10 bases spanning the gap. This CDR3 has 10 residues. Germline CDR1 and CDR2: DFQATT and SNEGSKA (reference sequence). The CDR3 DNA sequence: TGCAGTGCTAGAGGGGACTCGGGGTACTTC. As protein: CSARGDSGYF.

The CDR3 region is CASSFGGHGGETQYF. In nucleotides, the CDR3 is TGCGCCAGCAGCTTCGGAGGACACGGCGGAGAGACCCAGTACTTC. This chain connects TRBV5-1 to TRBJ2-5, with D perhaps TRBD1 or TRBD2 (5 bases each). CDR3 size: 15 residues. The germline CDR1 and CDR2 sequences are SGHRS and YFSETQ. Trimming stripped 2 bases from V and 4 bases from J, with 15 bases between.

This sequence joins TRBV24-1 and TRBJ2-2; D tentatively fits TRBD1 or TRBD2 (5 bases each). The CDR3 is made up of 12 amino acids. The V gene lost 5 bases and the J gene lost 6 bases, with 6 bases spanning the gap. Germline CDR1 KGHDR, CDR2 SFDVKD. CDR3 sequence: CATSVGAGELFF. CDR3 nucleotide sequence: TGTGCCACCAGTGTGGGGGCCGGGGAGCTGTTTTTT.

The V call is TRBV3-1, the J call TRBJ2-1; D possibly corresponds to TRBD2 (6 bases). The CDR3 has 14 residues. Trimming left V 6 bases short and J 8 bases short, with 17 bases between. Germline V gives CDR1 LGHDT, CDR2 YNNKEL (reference sequence). The CDR3 DNA is TGTGCCAGCAGGCGGGACCCGCTTGCGGATGAGCAGTTCTTC. The encoded protein is CASRRDPLADEQFF.

This clonotype has just a few counts. The genes are TRBV7-2 and TRBJ1-2; D is perhaps TRBD1 (6 bases). CDR3 length: 14 amino acids. Germline V lookup: CDR1 SGHTA, CDR2 FQGNSA. V gave up 5 bases and J gave up 0 bases, with 10 bases separating them. CDR3 residues: CASSATGSNYGYTF. CDR3 DNA sequence: TGTGCCAGCAGCGCGACAGGTTCTAACTATGGCTACACCTTC.

On this clonotype itself: A junction end diverges from the germline sequence, so it may reflect a read error. V is TRBV20-1 and J is TRBJ2-3; tentative D call: TRBD2 (8 bases). CDR1 and CDR2 from the germline V gene are DFQATT and SNEGSKA (reference sequence). The CDR3 contains 16 residues. The DNA of the CDR3 is TGCAGTGCTAGTATTTGGTCGGGGGGGAGGACAGGTACGCAGTATTTT. It translates to CSASIWSGGRTGTQYF.

This clonotype has only a few counts. The V and J genes are TRBV3-1 and TRBJ2-3; D ambiguous. The germline V gene encodes CDR1 LGHDT and CDR2 YNNKEL (reference sequence). Trimming shortened V by 0 bases and J by 2 bases, and 12 bases separated the two germline ends. This CDR3 contains 16 residues. The CDR3 coding sequence is TGTGCCAGCAGCCAAGATCGGAGCGAAGCCACAGATACGCAGTATTTT. Protein product: CASSQDRSEATDTQYF.